The entry that follows covers one T cell receptor beta chain sequence. Antigen specificity is unknown. The source of the sample is a study of shared clonotypes between healthy human individuals. For the study at large: Three plates were used per donor for CD4 naive, three for CD4 memory, two for CD8 naive and one for CD8 memory. Study observations and caveats: Investigators expected sequencing depth to affect clonotype sharing among donors. What naive subsets generally showed was a larger estimated richness than memory subsets showed.

The assay was immunoSEQ multiplex PCR, and TCRdb's table has in-frame clones only and misses some. This sample yields some 1 million clones, of which around 74% are seen a single time; less than 1.5% belongs to the top ten. CDR1 and CDR2 (germline): SQVTM, ANQGSEA. The CDR3 length is 13 residues. V lost 0 bases and J lost 1, with 4 bases in between. The chain is built from TRBV29-1 and TRBJ1-5; unclear D gene. Sequenced sample: memory CD4+ T cells sorted from blood. The subset denotes: CD45RA-negative fraction. This clonotype originated in a man between 18 and 29 years old in good health. CDR3 sequence reads: CSVEEGSNQPQHF. The CDR3, as DNA: TGCAGCGTTGAAGAGGGGAGCAATCAGCCCCAGCATTTT.